Listed here are 13 T cell receptor beta chains from one sample, sequenced in a study of Graves' ophthalmopathy and Graves' hyperthyroidism. Researchers took RNA transcripts and amplified TCR beta CDR3 regions from them. RT-PCR was first run with HTBI primers, then multiplex PCR in a second round. Via MiXCR, TCRdb re-called the multiplex PCR reads, giving one row per CDR3 protein. The sample yields roughly 1.1 million distinct CDR3 sequences, about two fifths seen once. The sample taken for sequencing was peripheral blood or thyroid tissue (not recorded which). These receptors all come from an adult man with Graves' hyperthyroidism.

The V gene is TRBV20-1, the J gene TRBJ2-7; D tentatively fits TRBD1 or TRBD2 (6 bases each). This CDR3 contains 16 residues. V lost 6 bases to trimming and J lost 3 bases, with 24 bases between them. Germline CDR1 DFQATT, CDR2 SNEGSKA (reference sequence). CDR3 coding DNA: TGCAGTGCATGGACAGATTGGAACACCGGGAGCTACGAGCAGTACTTC. Protein sequence: CSAWTDWNTGSYEQYF.

This chain uses TRBV6-2 or TRBV6-3 with TRBJ1-5, with 7 nucleotides matching TRBD1. This CDR3 spans 14 amino acids. CDR1 MNHEY and CDR2 SVGEGT come from the germline V gene. V dropped 6 bases and J dropped 7; count of bases not matched to a gene: 9. DNA of the CDR3: TGTGCCAGCAGCCCACAGGGGACGGGACAGCCCCAGCATTTT. Protein: CASSPQGTGQPQHF.

The rearrangement uses TRBV6-5 and TRBJ2-5; D gene uncertain. Germline V lookup: CDR1 MNHEY, CDR2 SVGAGI. V lost 5 bases, J lost 5 bases, and 18 bases lay in between. The CDR3 extends over 15 amino acids. The CDR3 DNA follows: TGTGCCAGCAGTGTACGGCTGGGGTCTGGCGAGACCCAGTACTTC. Translating gives CASSVRLGSGETQYF.

The chain couples TRBV10-3 to TRBJ1-1, with 9 bases that match TRBD1. Germline V lookup: CDR1 ENHRY, CDR2 SYGVKD. V lost 2 bases and J lost 4; bases outside the gene matches: 11. CDR3 length: 17 residues. CDR3 protein: CAISEPTPGQGGTEAFF. The CDR3 nucleotides are TGTGCCATCAGTGAGCCCACCCCGGGACAGGGAGGCACTGAAGCTTTCTTT.

This clonotype occurred many times. This chain connects TRBV7-3 to TRBJ1-1; D may be TRBD1 (5 bases). The V gene lost 5 bases and the J gene lost 4 bases, with 14 bases spanning the gap. Germline-derived CDR1 and CDR2 are SGHTA and FQGTGA. This CDR3 comprises 14 residues. The CDR3 DNA sequence: TGTGCCAGCAGCCCTCAGGGTGGGGTCACTGAAGCTTTCTTT. Its translation: CASSPQGGVTEAFF.

The rearrangement joins TRBV10-3 to TRBJ2-7; D possibly matches TRBD1 or TRBD2 (5 bases each). V dropped 10 bases and J dropped 3 bases, with 19 bases sitting between them. Germline V CDR1 and CDR2: ENHRY, SYGVKD. The CDR3 loop spans 14 amino acids. This CDR3 reads CASRGNNAGYEQYF. The CDR3 DNA reads as TGTGCCAGCCGGGGCAACAACGCTGGCTACGAGCAGTACTTC.

This clonotype was found a few times. The chain has TRBV5-1 and TRBJ1-1; D remains ambiguous. The CDR3 has 14 residues. Germline V gene data show CDR1 as SGHRS and CDR2 as YFSETQ. V gave up 0 bases and J gave up 10 bases, with 16 bases separating them. The chain's CDR3 is CASSLAAAVGGAFF. CDR3 in DNA: TGCGCCAGCAGCTTGGCGGCGGCCGTTGGCGGAGCTTTCTTT.

This clonotype was observed at least ten times. This CDR3 is CASSLGTGDSYGYTF. In DNA, the CDR3 is TGCGCCAGCAGCTTAGGGACAGGGGATTCCTATGGCTACACCTTC. The chain uses TRBV5-1 and TRBJ1-2; 10 nucleotides agree with TRBD1. CDR1 and CDR2 (germline): SGHRS, YFSETQ. This CDR3 region has 15 residues. J was trimmed by 4 bases and V by 2 bases; bases with no gene match: 5.

This clonotype was detected ten times or more. The chain links TRBV7-9 to TRBJ1-4; tentatively, D is TRBD1 (5 bases). The germline V and J ends were trimmed by 1 base and 0 bases, with 12 bases remaining between them. The length of the CDR3 is 17 residues. The germline V gene encodes CDR1 SEHNR and CDR2 FQNEAQ (reference sequence). CDR3 coding DNA: TGTGCCAGCAGCTTAGGGGGCAGGAGAACAACTAATGAAAAACTGTTTTTT. It yields the protein CASSLGGRRTTNEKLFF.

The rearrangement uses TRBV20-1 and TRBJ2-2, with 9 bases fitting TRBD1. CDR1 DFQATT and CDR2 SNEGSKA come from the germline V gene (reference sequence). Losses at the gene ends were 6 bases for V and 1 base for J; bases not matched to a gene: 3. The CDR3 length is 14 residues. The CDR3 DNA reads TGCAGTGCGGCGGGACAGGGGAACACCGGGGAGCTGTTTTTT. Translation: CSAAGQGNTGELFF.

This clonotype showed up many times. The chain combines TRBV16 with TRBJ1-2, with D maybe TRBD1 (6 bases). The germline CDR1 and CDR2 sequences are KGHSY and FQNENV. The CDR3 runs 15 residues. V was trimmed by 2 bases and J by 6 bases, leaving 16 bases between them. The CDR3 region has the DNA TGTGCCAGCAGCCAAGAGTTTACAGGGATGGATGGCTACACCTTC. This sequence encodes CASSQEFTGMDGYTF.

This clonotype was recorded many times. The chain employs TRBV9 and TRBJ1-5; the D is unclear. With 3 bases removed from V and 7 bases from J, the gap between germline ends came to 14 bases. Per germline, CDR1 SGDLS and CDR2 YYNGEE. This CDR3 spans 14 amino acids. The CDR3: CASSASGVGQPQHF. The CDR3 DNA sequence: TGTGCCAGCAGCGCTTCTGGGGTTGGGCAGCCCCAGCATTTT.

In this sample, this clonotype turned up a few times. This chain joins TRBV7-2 and TRBJ2-3, with TRBD2 as a possible D gene (7 bases). The CDR3 length is 15 residues. The germline gives CDR1 SGHTA, CDR2 FQGNSA. V lost 3 bases to trimming and J lost 6 bases, with 16 bases between them. For the CDR3, the DNA is TGTGCCAGCAGCTTTCGGGGGGCGCTTTATGATACGCAGTATTTT. Encoded protein: CASSFRGALYDTQYF.